This T cell receptor (beta chain) comes out of a study of high-grade serous ovarian cancer treatment subgroups. Study context: Each sample yielded on average around 7,500 unique TCR beta rearrangements from more than 13,000 reads. Study-level results: Clonal relatedness tracked neoantigen level, and by trend copy number and mutation load.

Libraries were prepared by immunoSEQ multiplex PCR; TCRdb keeps only in-frame clonotypes and omits some of them. The sample carries 9,600 or so clones, 72% recorded once. The tumor samples were collected prior to definitive surgery or chemotherapy. CDR1 is SGHRS and CDR2 is YFSETQ in the germline V gene. The V gene lost 1 base and the J gene lost 7 bases, with 15 bases spanning the gap. This CDR3 contains 15 residues. This clone was observed once. The antigen is undetermined. The sequence was obtained from a human donor with high-grade serous ovarian cancer. Sample: tumor tissue. This chain joins TRBV5-1 and TRBJ2-1; D is perhaps TRBD2 (6 bases). CDR3 in DNA: TGCGCCAGCAGCTTGACTAGCCTAACGACGAATGAGCAGTTCTTC. It codes for CASSLTSLTTNEQFF.